This T cell receptor beta chain appears in the sequencing data of a study of cytomegalovirus exposure and HLA in healthy donors. The CDR3 has 13 amino acids. Germline CDR1 reads SGHAT; CDR2 reads FQNNGV. V gave up 6 bases and J gave up 3 bases, with 11 bases separating them. The PCR made use of 60 Vbeta and 13 Jbeta primers. Libraries were prepared by immunoSEQ multiplex PCR; TCRdb keeps only in-frame clonotypes and omits some of them. The table shows 130,000 to 150,000 clones, with roughly 70% occurring only once. Sequencing input: PBMCs. The sequence was collected from a man between 18 and 35 years old in good health and CMV-seropositive. The chain joins TRBV11-2 to TRBJ1-1; perhaps TRBD1 as D (6 bases). CDR3 region: CASRLAGDTEAFF. CDR3 in DNA: TGTGCCAGCAGACTCGCAGGGGACACTGAAGCTTTCTTT.